Sequencing of this T cell receptor (beta chain) was carried out in a study of T cell clones after liver transplantation (dated by TCRdb to about 2019). Concerning the study at large: The samples were obtained from ITN030ST, a randomized trial that attempted immunosuppression withdrawal within 2 years after liver transplantation. Donor-reactive T cell clones were identified by TCRbeta sequencing following a pre-transplant mixed lymphocyte reaction and were subsequently tracked in post-transplant blood. Third party-reactive TCRbeta sequences from pre-transplant MLRs were also identified as an antigen-independent comparator for donor-reactive sequences. Of the eight recipients, a few were HCV-positive, while the remaining recipients had been transplanted for non-autoimmune, non-viral indications. The subjects received no induction therapy and were kept on standard immunosuppression until randomization at 12-24 months post-transplant. To count as tolerant, a recipient had to stay completely off immunosuppression for at least one year without liver enzymes climbing beyond twice the upper limit of normal. Blood samples were taken pre-transplant, pre-randomization before withdrawal, and post-randomization after full withdrawal or failed withdrawal. Of the 8 liver transplant recipients making up the studied cohort, 3 were classified as tolerant and 5 as non-tolerant. What the research found in general, with its limitations: Low numbers of available donor cells limited the measurable donor-reactive repertoire in a couple of subjects. The conclusions were preliminary, being limited by small, heterogeneous patient numbers and by non-standardized post-transplant time points. Without allograft tissue specimens, donor-reactive T cells may have migrated into the graft rather than being deleted. Circulating donor-reactive CD4 TCRbeta sequences fell significantly post-transplant in most of the 8 subjects, irrespective of tolerance or HCV status. Donor-reactive sequences declined more than third party-reactive ones, suggesting partial antigen-specific deletion unrelated to withdrawal success. Once repertoire turnover was taken into account, donor-reactive detection showed a significant reduction for CD4 in 7 of 8 subjects and for CD8 in 8 of 8.

High-throughput TCRbeta CDR3 sequencing of frozen genomic DNA was performed by immunoSEQ, with PCR amplification, mapping, bias correction and internal controls included. In the original analysis: Productive rearrangements were kept, and unique TCRbeta sequences were defined by CDR3 nucleotide sequence plus V and J gene. Donor-reactive sequences required at least 5-fold expansion in CFSE-low cells versus unstimulated pre-transplant cells and at least 0.01% frequency. To ensure at least 90% detection power, minimum frequency thresholds were set for each subject based on that subject's lowest-template unstimulated sample. Jensen-Shannon divergence between the top 1000 TCRbeta sequences post- versus pre-transplant served as the measure of repertoire turnover. Two-sided Fisher's exact tests were used to test for changes in how often donor-reactive sequences were detected. TCRdb carries this immuneACCESS record with in-frame sequences only. Its versions omit some clonotypes, under half of them owing to an unresolved V gene in the studies checked, with the rest unexplained. V, J and clone size were drawn from that table, and D and trimming were deduced from the DNA. The table for this sample lists 55,000 to 70,000 clones; 80% to 95% of them were counted only once. The top ten constitute approximately 0.96% of the sample.

As concerns this clone: It has no known antigen specificity. No much larger clone exists at a distance of one base, and base qualities are not known.

The CDR1 and CDR2 encoded by the germline V gene are MDHEN and SYDVKM. There are 15 amino acids in the CDR3, from cysteine to phenylalanine inclusive. Only the CDR3 portion is preserved as DNA: 45 bases, with reading frame beginning at the first base. Trimming removed 2 bases from V and 4 bases from J, leaving 14 bases between the germline ends. Thawed unstimulated PBMCs were stained for CD3, CD4 and CD8 and FACS-sorted into CD3+CD4+ and CD3+CD8+ populations. All 8 studied subjects were randomized to withdrawal of immunosuppression. The Qiagen DNeasy Blood and Tissue Kit was used for genomic DNA isolation.

The chain uses TRBV28 and TRBJ1-2, with the D segment identity uncertain. The TCR originated in a human patient who received a liver transplant. Following a transplant, some T cells may be graft donor cells, not patient cells. Sequencing was performed on CD4+ T cells from blood, taken roughly 25 months after liver transplant. CDR3 region: CASSLIGPGGYGYTF. At the DNA level, the sequence is TGTGCCAGCAGTTTAATTGGTCCAGGCGGCTATGGCTACACCTTC.